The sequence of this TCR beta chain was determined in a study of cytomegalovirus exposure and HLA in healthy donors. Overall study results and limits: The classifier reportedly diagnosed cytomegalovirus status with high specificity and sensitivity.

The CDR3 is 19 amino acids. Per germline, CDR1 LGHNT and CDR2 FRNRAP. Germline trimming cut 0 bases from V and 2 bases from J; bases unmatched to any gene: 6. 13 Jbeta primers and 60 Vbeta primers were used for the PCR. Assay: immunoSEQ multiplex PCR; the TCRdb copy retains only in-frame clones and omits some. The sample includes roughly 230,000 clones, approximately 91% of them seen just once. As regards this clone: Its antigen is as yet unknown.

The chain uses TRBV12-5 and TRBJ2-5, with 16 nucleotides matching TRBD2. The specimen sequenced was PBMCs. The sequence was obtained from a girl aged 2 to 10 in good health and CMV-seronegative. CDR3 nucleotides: TGTGCTAGTGGTTTGGTCCGGGGGGGACTAGCGGGAGGGCAAGAGACCCAGTACTTC. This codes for CASGLVRGGLAGGQETQYF.